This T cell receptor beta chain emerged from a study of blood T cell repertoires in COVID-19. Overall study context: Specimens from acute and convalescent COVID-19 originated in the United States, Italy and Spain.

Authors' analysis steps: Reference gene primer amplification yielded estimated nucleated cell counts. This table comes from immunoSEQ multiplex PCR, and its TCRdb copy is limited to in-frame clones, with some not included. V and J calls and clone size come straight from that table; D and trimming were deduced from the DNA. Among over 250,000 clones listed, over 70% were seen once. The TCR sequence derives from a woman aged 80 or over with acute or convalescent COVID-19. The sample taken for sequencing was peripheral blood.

The CDR3 protein is CASSSATGDGGYTF. The CDR3 DNA reads TGTGCCAGCAGCTCAGCTACAGGGGATGGGGGCTACACCTTC. V is TRBV7-9 and J is TRBJ1-2, with 7 bases identical to TRBD1. J gave up 8 bases and V 4 bases, and 10 bases lay outside the gene matches. The CDR3 is 14 amino acids. CDR1 is SEHNR and CDR2 is FQNEAQ in the germline V gene (reference sequence).